Detailed here is one T cell receptor beta chain. CDR3 length: 19 residues. In germline, CDR1 is GTSNPN, CDR2 SVGIG (reference sequence). With V trimmed by 0 bases and J by 3 bases, 10 bases remained unmatched. The sample is drawn from a study of human T cells and chemical hapten exposure. The wider study: Small pooled library volume differences chiefly drove per-sample TCR yield variation.

Authors' data handling: Sample TCR counts, which ranged from about 20,000 to 700,000, had a median of roughly 99,000. TCRdb called the 5' RACE reads again in MiXCR, with one record for every CDR3 protein. What appears here as the V and J calls and clone size reflects TCRdb's work, not the paper's. This table has approximately 110,000 distinct CDR3 sequences, around 20% appearing once. Total RNA came from unfractionated whole blood. The chain is built from TRBV30 and TRBJ2-2, with TRBD2 identical over 13 bases. This receptor was taken from a human donor in good health. CDR3 sequence reads: CAWSVIGLAGVTHTGELFF. The CDR3 bases are TGTGCCTGGAGTGTAATAGGACTAGCGGGAGTTACGCACACCGGGGAGCTGTTTTTT.